This TCR beta chain was identified in a study of CD8 T cells in Susac syndrome. The V gene end was trimmed by 0 bases and the J gene end by 4 bases; junction bases not matched to a gene: 17. CDR3 length: 20 residues. Germline V gene data show CDR1 as MGHRA and CDR2 as YSYEKL. An amount of RNA that ranged from roughly 0.5 to 1 ug was reverse transcribed with random hexamers. Amplification of TCR beta CDR3 used immunoSEQ multiplex PCR across 54 Vbeta and 13 Jbeta. A single record per CDR3 protein comes from TCRdb applying MiXCR to the immunoSEQ multiplex PCR reads. The profile shows approximately 120,000 distinct CDR3 sequences, 85% to 95% of them singletons. The multiple sclerosis control group comprised treatment-naive patients with stable or active relapsing-remitting disease. Negative isolation yielded the CD8+ and CD4+ T cells, while FACS enriched the TEMRA cells.

V and J are TRBV4-1 and TRBJ1-1; the match to TRBD1 covers 10 bases. This receptor was obtained from a human donor with multiple sclerosis. The sample consisted of CD8+ T cells from PBMCs. Here the CDR3 DNA reads TGCGCCAGCAGCCAAGATAAGGGGACAGGGGTATCTGAAATGGGCACTGAAGCTTTCTTT. Its protein is CASSQDKGTGVSEMGTEAFF.